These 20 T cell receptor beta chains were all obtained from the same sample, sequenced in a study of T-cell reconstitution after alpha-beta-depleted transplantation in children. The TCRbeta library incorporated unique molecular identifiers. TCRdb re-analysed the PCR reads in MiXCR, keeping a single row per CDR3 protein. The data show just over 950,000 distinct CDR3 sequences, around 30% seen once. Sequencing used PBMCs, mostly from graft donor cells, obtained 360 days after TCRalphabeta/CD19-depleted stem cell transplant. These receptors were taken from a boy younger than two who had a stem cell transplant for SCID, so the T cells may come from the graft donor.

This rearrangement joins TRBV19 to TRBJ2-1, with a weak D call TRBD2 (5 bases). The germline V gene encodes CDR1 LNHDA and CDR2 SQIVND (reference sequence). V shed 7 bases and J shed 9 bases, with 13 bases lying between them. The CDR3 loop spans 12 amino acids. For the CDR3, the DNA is TGTGCCAGTACAGGCGTGGCGGGTGAGCAGTTCTTC. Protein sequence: CASTGVAGEQFF. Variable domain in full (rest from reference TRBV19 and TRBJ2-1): DGGITQSPKYLFRKEGQNVTLSCEQNLNHDAMYWYRQDPGQGLRLIYYSQIVNDFQKGDIAEGYSVSREKKESFPLTVTSAQKNPTAFYLCASTGVAGEQFFGPGTRLTVL.

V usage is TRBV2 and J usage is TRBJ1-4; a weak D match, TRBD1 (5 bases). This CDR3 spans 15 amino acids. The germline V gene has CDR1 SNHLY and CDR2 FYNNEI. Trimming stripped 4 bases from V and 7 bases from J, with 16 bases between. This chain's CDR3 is CASSVTPGKGEKLFF. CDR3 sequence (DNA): TGTGCCAGCAGTGTGACCCCAGGGAAGGGTGAAAAACTGTTTTTT.

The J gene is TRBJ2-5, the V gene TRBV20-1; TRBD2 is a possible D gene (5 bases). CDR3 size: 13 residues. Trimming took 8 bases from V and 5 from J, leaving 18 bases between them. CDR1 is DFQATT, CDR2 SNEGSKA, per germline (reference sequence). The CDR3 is CSRSRDQVETQYF. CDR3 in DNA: TGCAGTCGCAGCCGGGATCAAGTGGAGACCCAGTACTTC.

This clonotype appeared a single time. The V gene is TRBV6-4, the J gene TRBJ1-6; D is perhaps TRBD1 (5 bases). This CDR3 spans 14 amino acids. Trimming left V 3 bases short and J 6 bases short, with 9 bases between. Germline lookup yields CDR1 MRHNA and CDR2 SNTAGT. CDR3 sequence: CASSERGRNSPLHF. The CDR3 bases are TGTGCCAGCAGTGAGCGGGGACGTAATTCACCCCTCCACTTT.

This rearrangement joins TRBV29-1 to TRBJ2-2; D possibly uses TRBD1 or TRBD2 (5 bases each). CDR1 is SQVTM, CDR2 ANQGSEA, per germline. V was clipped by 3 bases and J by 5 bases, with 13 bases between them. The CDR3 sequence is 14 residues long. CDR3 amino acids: CSVDFGTKTGELFF. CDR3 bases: TGCAGCGTTGATTTCGGGACCAAGACCGGGGAGCTGTTTTTT.

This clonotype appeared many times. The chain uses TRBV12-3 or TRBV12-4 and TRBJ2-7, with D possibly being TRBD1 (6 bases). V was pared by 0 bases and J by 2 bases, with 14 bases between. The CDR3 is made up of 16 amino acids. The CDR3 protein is CASSLAWTVQTYEQYF. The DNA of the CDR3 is TGTGCCAGCAGTTTAGCGTGGACAGTCCAGACCTACGAGCAGTACTTC.

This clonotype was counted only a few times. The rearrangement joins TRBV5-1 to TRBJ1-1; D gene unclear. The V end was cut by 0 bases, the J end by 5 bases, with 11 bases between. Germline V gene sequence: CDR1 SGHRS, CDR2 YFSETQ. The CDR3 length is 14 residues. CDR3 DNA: TGCGCCAGCAGCTTGGAGCAAGTTAGTACTGAAGCTTTCTTT. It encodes CASSLEQVSTEAFF.

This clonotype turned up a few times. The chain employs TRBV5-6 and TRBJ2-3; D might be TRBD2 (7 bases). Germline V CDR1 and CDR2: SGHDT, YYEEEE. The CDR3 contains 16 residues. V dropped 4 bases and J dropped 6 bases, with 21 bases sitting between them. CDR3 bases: TGTGCCAGCAGCCGGACCCCGTCGGGGGGCGGGGATACGCAGTATTTT. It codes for CASSRTPSGGGDTQYF.

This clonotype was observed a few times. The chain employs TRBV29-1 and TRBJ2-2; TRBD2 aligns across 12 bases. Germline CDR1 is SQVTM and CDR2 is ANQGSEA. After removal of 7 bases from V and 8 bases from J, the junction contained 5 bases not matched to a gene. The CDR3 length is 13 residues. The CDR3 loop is CSAGTSGSGELFF. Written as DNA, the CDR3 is TGCAGCGCCGGGACTAGCGGGTCAGGGGAGCTGTTTTTT.

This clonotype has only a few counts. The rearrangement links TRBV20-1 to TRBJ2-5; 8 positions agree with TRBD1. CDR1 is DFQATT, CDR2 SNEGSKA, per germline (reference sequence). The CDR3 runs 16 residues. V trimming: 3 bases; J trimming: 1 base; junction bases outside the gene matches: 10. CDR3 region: CSASRGPNLLQETQYF. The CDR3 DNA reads TGCAGTGCTAGCAGGGGGCCGAATCTACTCCAAGAGACCCAGTACTTC.

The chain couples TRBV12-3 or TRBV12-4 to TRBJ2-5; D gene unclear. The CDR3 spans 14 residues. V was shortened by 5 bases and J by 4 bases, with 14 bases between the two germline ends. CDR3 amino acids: CASSIMAVGETQYF. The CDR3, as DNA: TGTGCCAGCAGTATAATGGCTGTGGGAGAGACCCAGTACTTC.

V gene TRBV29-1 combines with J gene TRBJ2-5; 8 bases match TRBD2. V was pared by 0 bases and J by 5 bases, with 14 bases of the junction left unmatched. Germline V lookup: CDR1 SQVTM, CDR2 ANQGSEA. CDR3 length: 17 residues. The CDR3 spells CSVEDYETGGPTETQYF. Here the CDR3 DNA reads TGCAGCGTTGAAGACTATGAAACGGGGGGGCCTACGGAGACCCAGTACTTC.

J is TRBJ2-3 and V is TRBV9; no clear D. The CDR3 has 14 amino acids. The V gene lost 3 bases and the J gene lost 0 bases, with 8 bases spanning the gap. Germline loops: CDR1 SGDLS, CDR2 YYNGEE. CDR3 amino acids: CASSDYASTDTQYF. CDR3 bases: TGTGCCAGCAGCGACTATGCTAGCACAGATACGCAGTATTTT. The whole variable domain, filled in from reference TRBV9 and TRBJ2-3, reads DSGVTQTPKHLITATGQRVTLRCSPRSGDLSVYWYQQSLDQGLQFLIQYYNGEERAKGNILERFSAQQFPDLHSELNLSSLELGDSALYFCASSDYASTDTQYFGPGTRLTVL.

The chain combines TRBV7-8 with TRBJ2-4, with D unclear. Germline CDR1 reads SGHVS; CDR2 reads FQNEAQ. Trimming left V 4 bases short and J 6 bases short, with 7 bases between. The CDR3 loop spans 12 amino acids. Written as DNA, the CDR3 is TGTGCCAGCAGCTCCGATGCAAACATTCAGTACTTC. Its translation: CASSSDANIQYF.

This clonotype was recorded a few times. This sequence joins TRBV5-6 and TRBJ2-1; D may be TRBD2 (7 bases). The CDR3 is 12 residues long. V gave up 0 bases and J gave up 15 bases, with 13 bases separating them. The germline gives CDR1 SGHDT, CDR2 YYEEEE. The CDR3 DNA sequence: TGTGCCAGCAGCTTGGCGGGGGGCCTAGGGTTCTTC. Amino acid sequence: CASSLAGGLGFF.

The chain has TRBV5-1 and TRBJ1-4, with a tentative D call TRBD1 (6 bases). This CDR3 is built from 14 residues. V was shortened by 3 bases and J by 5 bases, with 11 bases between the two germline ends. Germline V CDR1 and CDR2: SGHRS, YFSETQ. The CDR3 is CASSSTGRNEKLFF. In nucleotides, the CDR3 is TGCGCCAGCAGCTCGACAGGCAGGAATGAAAAACTGTTTTTT.

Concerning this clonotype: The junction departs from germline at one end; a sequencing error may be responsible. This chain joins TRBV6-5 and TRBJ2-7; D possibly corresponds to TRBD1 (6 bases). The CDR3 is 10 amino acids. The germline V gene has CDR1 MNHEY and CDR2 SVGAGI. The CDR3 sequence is CASSYLGGVF. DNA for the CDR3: TGTGCCAGCAGTTACCTAGGGGGTGTCTTC.

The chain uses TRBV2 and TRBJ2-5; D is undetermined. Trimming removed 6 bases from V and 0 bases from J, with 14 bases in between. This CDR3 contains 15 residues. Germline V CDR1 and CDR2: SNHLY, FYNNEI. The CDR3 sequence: CASRALKTHQETQYF. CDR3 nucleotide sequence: TGTGCCAGCAGGGCCCTAAAAACCCACCAAGAGACCCAGTACTTC.

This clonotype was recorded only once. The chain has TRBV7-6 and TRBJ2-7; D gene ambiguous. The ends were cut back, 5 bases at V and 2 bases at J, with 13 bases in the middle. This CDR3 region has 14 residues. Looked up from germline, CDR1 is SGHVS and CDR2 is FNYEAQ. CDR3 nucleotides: TGTGCCAGCAGCCCCCGGAGAGACACCTACGAGCAGTACTTC. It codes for CASSPRRDTYEQYF.

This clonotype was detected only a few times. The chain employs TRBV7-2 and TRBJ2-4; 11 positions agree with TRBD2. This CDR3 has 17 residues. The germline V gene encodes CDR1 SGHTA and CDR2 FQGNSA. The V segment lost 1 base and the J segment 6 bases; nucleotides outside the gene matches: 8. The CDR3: CASSLVSSGGRGNIQYF. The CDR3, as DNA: TGTGCCAGCAGCTTAGTTTCTAGCGGGGGGCGTGGAAACATTCAGTACTTC.